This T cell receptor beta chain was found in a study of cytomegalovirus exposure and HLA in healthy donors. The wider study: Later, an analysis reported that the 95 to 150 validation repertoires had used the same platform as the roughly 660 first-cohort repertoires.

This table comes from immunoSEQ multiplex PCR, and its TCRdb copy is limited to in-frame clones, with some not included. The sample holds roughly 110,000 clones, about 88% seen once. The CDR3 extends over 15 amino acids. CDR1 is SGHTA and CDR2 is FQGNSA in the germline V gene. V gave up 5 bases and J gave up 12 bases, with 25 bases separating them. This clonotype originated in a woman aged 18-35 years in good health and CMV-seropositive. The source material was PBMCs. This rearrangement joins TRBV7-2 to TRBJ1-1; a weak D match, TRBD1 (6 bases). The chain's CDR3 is CASSQGGVSRGPSFF. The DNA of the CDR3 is TGTGCCAGCAGCCAAGGGGGGGTGTCGAGGGGCCCTTCTTTCTTT.